These 9 T cell receptor beta chains came from one sample sequenced in a study of blood T cell repertoires in COVID-19. The assay was immunoSEQ multiplex PCR, and TCRdb's table has in-frame clones only and misses some. The profile shows 300,000 to 450,000 clones, roughly 90% of them singletons. Specimen: peripheral blood. These receptors were obtained from a woman aged 30 to 39 with COVID-19, enrolled during active disease.

In this sample, this clone turned up once. This chain connects TRBV18 to TRBJ2-2, with 8 bases that match TRBD1. The germline V gene encodes CDR1 KGHSH and CDR2 LQKENI. The length of the CDR3 is 16 residues. J lost 3 bases, V lost 4 bases, and 7 bases had no gene match. The CDR3 DNA reads as TGTGCCAGCTCACAAACGACAGGGGAATACACCGGGGAGCTGTTTTTT. It encodes CASSQTTGEYTGELFF.

J is TRBJ1-4 and V is TRBV12-3 or TRBV12-4, with unresolved D. Trimming pared 8 bases from V and 8 bases from J, leaving 6 bases between. The CDR3 runs 10 residues. The CDR3 nucleotides are TGTGCCAGCGCACGGGAAAAACTGTTTTTT. Translated: CASAREKLFF.

This chain uses TRBV7-2 with TRBJ2-5, with D maybe TRBD2 (5 bases). In germline, CDR1 is SGHTA, CDR2 FQGNSA. The V and J ends lost 4 bases and 2 bases respectively, with 14 bases between them. CDR3 length: 15 residues. The CDR3 coding sequence is TGTGCCAGCAGCTCGGACCAACCGGGGCAAGAGACCCAGTACTTC. Encoded protein: CASSSDQPGQETQYF.

The chain combines TRBV7-9 with TRBJ2-6, with D maybe TRBD2 (5 bases). The CDR3 consists of 17 residues. V was cut by 0 bases and J by 4 bases, with 13 bases left in between. Germline loops: CDR1 SEHNR, CDR2 FQNEAQ (reference sequence). The CDR3 DNA sequence: TGTGCCAGCAGCTTAGCAGGGCTAGCTACCGGGGCCAACGTCCTGACTTTC. Translated, it gives CASSLAGLATGANVLTF.

The rearrangement uses TRBV2 and TRBJ2-1; 8 bases fit TRBD2. The CDR3 totals 16 residues. CDR1 SNHLY and CDR2 FYNNEI come from the germline V gene. V gave up 6 bases and J gave up 5 bases; unmatched junction bases: 12. In nucleotides, the CDR3 is TGTGCCAGCAGGGAGTTGGTAGCGGGACTTGACAATGAGCAGTTCTTC. This codes for CASRELVAGLDNEQFF.

The chain uses TRBV6-5 and TRBJ1-2; D unclear. The CDR3 loop spans 12 amino acids. V was trimmed by 6 bases and J by 6 bases, leaving 11 bases between them. Germline assignment: CDR1 MNHEY and CDR2 SVGAGI. The CDR3 nucleotides read TGTGCCAGCAGAGCGCCCCCGCATGGCTACACCTTC. It codes for CASRAPPHGYTF.

The chain has TRBV27 and TRBJ1-1; TRBD1 might be the D (6 bases). The CDR3 length is 15 residues. V lost 5 bases and J lost 7, with 20 bases in between. Germline values: CDR1 MNHEY, CDR2 SMNVEV (reference sequence). The CDR3 DNA reads TGTGCCAGCAGTCTTACAGGGATCCCTTTCGGTGAAGCTTTCTTT. Protein sequence: CASSLTGIPFGEAFF.

V and J are TRBV7-2 and TRBJ1-5, with a weak D call TRBD1 (6 bases). Trimming shortened V by 1 base and J by 6 bases, and 10 bases separated the two germline ends. Germline lookup yields CDR1 SGHTA and CDR2 FQGNSA. CDR3 length equals 14 residues. This CDR3 is CASSLDRDGQPQHF. The CDR3 nucleotides read TGTGCCAGCAGCTTAGACAGGGATGGTCAGCCCCAGCATTTT. The variable domain in full, completed from reference TRBV7-2 and TRBJ1-5, reads GAGVSQSPSNKVTEKGKDVELRCDPISGHTALYWYRQSLGQGLEFLIYFQGNSAPDKSGLPSDRFSAERTGGSVSTLTIQRTQQEDSAVYLCASSLDRDGQPQHFGDGTRLSIL.

Notes on this clone: The sample holds other DNA sequences that translate to the same CDR3. The genes are TRBV5-4 and TRBJ2-3; a weak D match, TRBD2 (6 bases). This CDR3 spans 15 amino acids. Germline V gene sequence: CDR1 SGHNT, CDR2 YYREEE (reference sequence). Trimming cost V 0 bases and J 0 bases, with 8 bases left between them. CDR3 region: CASSLGGVSTDTQYF. For the CDR3, the DNA is TGTGCCAGCAGCTTGGGGGGGGTTAGCACAGATACGCAGTATTTT.